This T cell receptor beta chain was observed in a study of blood T cell repertoires in COVID-19. Study at large: COVID-19 samples, acute and convalescent, were from the United States, Italy and Spain. Sample material is recorded as cDNA or gDNA derived from T cells, B-cell-depleted T cells, or PBMCs.

V lost 1 base and J 5 bases, leaving 14 bases between the germline ends. This CDR3 is built from 15 residues. From germline, CDR1 is MGHRA and CDR2 YSYEKL. Assay: immunoSEQ multiplex PCR; the TCRdb copy retains only in-frame clones and omits some. The top ten hold 6.5% to 10% of the sample, which has roughly 200,000 clones, more than 80% seen once. The sequenced sample was peripheral blood. This clonotype was sampled from a woman aged 55-70 years with acute or convalescent COVID-19. The V and J genes are TRBV4-1 and TRBJ1-1, with D tentatively TRBD1 (6 bases). The CDR3 spells CASSQGQGLGTEAFF. CDR3 nucleotides: TGCGCCAGCAGCCAAGGGCAGGGGTTGGGGACTGAAGCTTTCTTT.